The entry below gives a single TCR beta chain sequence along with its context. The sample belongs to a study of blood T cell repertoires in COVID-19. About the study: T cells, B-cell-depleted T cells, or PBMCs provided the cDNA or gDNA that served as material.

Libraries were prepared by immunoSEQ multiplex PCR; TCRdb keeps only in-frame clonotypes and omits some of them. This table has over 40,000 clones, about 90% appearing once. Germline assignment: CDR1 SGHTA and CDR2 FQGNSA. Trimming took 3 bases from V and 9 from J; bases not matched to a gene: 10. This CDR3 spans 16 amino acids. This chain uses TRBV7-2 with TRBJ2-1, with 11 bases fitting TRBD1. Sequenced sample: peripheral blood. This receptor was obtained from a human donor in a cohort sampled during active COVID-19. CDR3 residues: CASSFFSGQGVGEQFF. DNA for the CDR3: TGTGCCAGCAGCTTTTTTTCGGGACAGGGGGTCGGTGAGCAGTTCTTC.